This record looks at one T cell receptor (beta chain) sequence and its context. These data belong to a study of CD8 T cells in ankylosing spondylitis. The CDR3 runs to 16 residues. From germline, CDR1 is MDHEN and CDR2 SYDVKM. Trimming pared 2 bases from V and 2 bases from J, leaving 14 bases between. A quantitative 5'-RACE method, one with molecular barcodes, was used to make TCR beta libraries. TCRdb re-derived calls from the 5' RACE reads in MiXCR, one entry per CDR3 protein. The sample comprises 250,000 to 400,000 distinct CDR3 sequences, around a tenth of which are singletons, and more than 7% rests with the top ten.

Sequencing was done on a sample of blood, either unsorted or a sorted T cell fraction (not recorded which). This receptor was obtained from a female donor with ankylosing spondylitis or in good health (not recorded which). The chain carries TRBV28 and TRBJ2-3, with D possibly being TRBD1 or TRBD2 (5 bases each). CDR3 loop: CASSLEGTTFTDTQYF. The CDR3, as DNA: TGTGCCAGCAGTTTAGAGGGGACGACCTTCACAGATACGCAGTATTTT.